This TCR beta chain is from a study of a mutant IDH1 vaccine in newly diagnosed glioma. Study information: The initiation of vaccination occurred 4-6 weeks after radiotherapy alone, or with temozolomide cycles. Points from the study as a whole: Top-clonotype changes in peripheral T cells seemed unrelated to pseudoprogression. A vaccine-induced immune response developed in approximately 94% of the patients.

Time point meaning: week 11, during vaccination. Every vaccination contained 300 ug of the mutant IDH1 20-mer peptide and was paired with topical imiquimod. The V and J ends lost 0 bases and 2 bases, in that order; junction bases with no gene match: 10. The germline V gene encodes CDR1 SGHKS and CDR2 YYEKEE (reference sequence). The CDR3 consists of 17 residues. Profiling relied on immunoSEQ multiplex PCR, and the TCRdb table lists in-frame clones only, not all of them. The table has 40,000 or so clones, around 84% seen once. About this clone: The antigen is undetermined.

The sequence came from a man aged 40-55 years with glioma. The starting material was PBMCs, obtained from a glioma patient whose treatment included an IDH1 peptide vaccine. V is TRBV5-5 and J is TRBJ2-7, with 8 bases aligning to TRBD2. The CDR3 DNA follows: TGTGCCAGCAGCTTGGTTCCAGCGGGAGCTGGGGCCTACGAGCAGTACTTC. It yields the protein CASSLVPAGAGAYEQYF.